The TCR beta chain described here comes from a study of blood T cell repertoires in COVID-19. Study information: Samples of COVID-19 (acute and convalescent) were obtained from the United States, Italy and Spain. From T cells, B-cell-depleted T cells, or PBMCs came the material, which was cDNA or gDNA.

The length of the CDR3 is 15 residues. V shed 6 bases, J shed 3 bases, and the junction held 8 bases outside the gene matches. Germline loops: CDR1 SGDLS, CDR2 YYNGEE. Per the authors' pipeline: Reference gene primer amplification gave estimated nucleated cell counts. Only in-frame clones appear in the TCRdb table, and some are missing; sequencing was by immunoSEQ multiplex PCR. The DNA gave D and trimming, while V, J and clone size come from that table. The table lists a few hundred thousand clones, 60% to 75% of them singletons. This chain joins TRBV9 and TRBJ2-1; 8 positions match TRBD2. The receptor was isolated from a woman older than 75 with acute or convalescent COVID-19. Material: peripheral blood. The CDR3 bases are TGTGCCAGCACCGAAACTAGCGGCAACTACAATGAGCAGTTCTTC. This translates into CASTETSGNYNEQFF.